Below are 21 T cell receptor beta chains sequenced from a single sample in a study of T cell responses to AZD1222 COVID-19 vaccine. The method was immunoSEQ multiplex PCR; TCRdb's version includes in-frame clones alone and lacks a portion of them. Its table records over 140,000 clones. The sample consisted of peripheral blood. These receptors all come from an adult in good health.

V and J are TRBV6-5 and TRBJ1-5; D ambiguous. The V end was cut by 0 bases, the J end by 3 bases, with 9 bases between. The CDR3 is 15 residues long. Germline CDR1 is MNHEY and CDR2 is SVGAGI. The CDR3 region has the DNA TGTGCCAGCAGTTACTCGAGGCGGATCAATCAGCCCCAGCATTTT. Protein product: CASSYSRRINQPQHF.

This chain links TRBV19 with TRBJ2-1, with unresolved D. Per germline, CDR1 LNHDA and CDR2 SQIVND (reference sequence). This CDR3 region has 13 residues. The ends were cut back, 6 bases at V and 0 bases at J, with 6 bases in the middle. The CDR3 DNA reads TGTGCCAGTAGGGACGGCTCCTACAATGAGCAGTTCTTC. It codes for CASRDGSYNEQFF.

The chain carries TRBV28 and TRBJ1-5, with 7 bases fitting TRBD1. This CDR3 is 15 amino acids long. Germline V gives CDR1 MDHEN, CDR2 SYDVKM. Trimming took 6 bases from V and 2 from J; bases not matched to a gene: 7. The CDR3 sequence: CASSRGGGGNQPQHF. Here the CDR3 DNA reads TGTGCCAGCAGCAGAGGGGGCGGCGGCAATCAGCCCCAGCATTTT.

This chain joins TRBV28 and TRBJ1-5; no reliable D call. The V end lost 3 bases, the J end lost 2 bases, and 14 bases lay between the germline ends. The CDR3 covers 16 residues. Germline V lookup: CDR1 MDHEN, CDR2 SYDVKM. The CDR3 DNA reads as TGTGCCAGCAGTTTTTCCGGACCTGGGGGCAATCAGCCCCAGCATTTT. Amino acid sequence: CASSFSGPGGNQPQHF.

The chain joins TRBV30 to TRBJ2-5; no clear D gene. Trimming took 2 bases from V and 2 from J, leaving 12 bases between them. The length of the CDR3 is 14 residues. Germline V gene data show CDR1 as GTSNPN and CDR2 as SVGIG (reference sequence). Here the CDR3 DNA reads TGTGCCTGGAGTCCTTCGACAAATCAAGAGACCCAGTACTTC. Its translation: CAWSPSTNQETQYF.

The chain joins TRBV7-3 to TRBJ1-2; D remains ambiguous. Germline-derived CDR1 and CDR2 are SGHTA and FQGTGA. This CDR3 has 16 residues. Between the trimmed V and J ends, which lost 2 bases and 2 bases, there was a span of 15 bases. In DNA, the CDR3 is TGTGCCAGCAGCTTAGGCGTTTCGCGGGTGAACTATGGCTACACCTTC. Protein product: CASSLGVSRVNYGYTF.

The rearrangement links TRBV6-5 to TRBJ1-1; 8 bases line up with TRBD1. The germline V gene encodes CDR1 MNHEY and CDR2 SVGAGI. After removal of 5 bases from V and 7 bases from J, the junction contained 12 bases not matched to a gene. The CDR3 has 15 residues. The CDR3 region has the DNA TGTGCCAGCAGTCTCCGTGGCAGGGGGCTCGGTGAAGCTTTCTTT. It translates to CASSLRGRGLGEAFF.

The chain employs TRBV29-1 and TRBJ1-1, with D perhaps TRBD1 (6 bases). This CDR3 is 13 amino acids long. The germline CDR1 and CDR2 sequences are SQVTM and ANQGSEA. V lost 3 bases, J lost 1 base, and 9 bases lay in between. This CDR3 reads CSVEWDKNTEAFF. CDR3 in DNA: TGCAGCGTTGAGTGGGACAAGAACACTGAAGCTTTCTTT.

This chain links TRBV5-4 with TRBJ1-1, with 9 bases lining up with TRBD1. The CDR3 is made up of 15 amino acids. Germline V gives CDR1 SGHNT, CDR2 YYREEE (reference sequence). V was clipped by 1 base and J by 4 bases; unmatched bases: 5. The CDR3: CASSLFGQGITEAFF. In DNA, the CDR3 is TGTGCCAGCAGCTTGTTTGGACAGGGGATCACTGAAGCTTTCTTT.

The chain carries TRBV6-1 and TRBJ1-1; possibly TRBD1 for D (5 bases). Trimming took 3 bases from V and 1 from J, leaving 15 bases between them. The CDR3 spans 16 residues. CDR1 is MNHNS and CDR2 is SASEGT in the germline V gene. CDR3 coding DNA: TGTGCCAGCAGTGAGTTCGCGGGGGGAGGGAACACTGAAGCTTTCTTT. Amino acid sequence: CASSEFAGGGNTEAFF.

The chain couples TRBV10-3 to TRBJ1-1; 11 positions match TRBD1. The V segment lost 6 bases and the J segment 3 bases; nucleotides outside the gene matches: 9. The CDR3 loop spans 16 amino acids. CDR1 is ENHRY, CDR2 SYGVKD, per germline. The CDR3 bases are TGTGCCATCAGACCCGGGACAGGGGGATTTTACACTGAAGCTTTCTTT. This encodes CAIRPGTGGFYTEAFF.

The chain is built from TRBV2 and TRBJ1-1; D is possibly TRBD1 (6 bases). Trimming cost V 8 bases and J 5 bases, with 15 bases left between them. Germline V CDR1 and CDR2: SNHLY, FYNNEI. This CDR3 is 13 amino acids long. CDR3 residues: CASEVPQGTEAFF. The CDR3 DNA reads TGTGCCAGCGAGGTACCTCAGGGGACTGAAGCTTTCTTT.

V usage is TRBV14 and J usage is TRBJ2-1; 9 bases are shared with TRBD1. Trimming took 3 bases from V and 15 from J; bases not matched to a gene: 15. The CDR3 contains 15 residues. The germline V gene encodes CDR1 SGHDN and CDR2 FVKESK. The CDR3 reads CASSHGTGTTRVLFF. The CDR3 nucleotides are TGTGCCAGCAGCCACGGGACAGGGACTACCCGGGTTCTGTTCTTC.

The V gene is TRBV27, the J gene TRBJ1-2; D is unclear. The V and J ends lost 5 bases and 4 bases respectively, with 11 bases between them. This CDR3 contains 13 residues. Germline V lookup: CDR1 MNHEY, CDR2 SMNVEV (reference sequence). This chain's CDR3 is CASSITPGYGYTF. In DNA, the CDR3 is TGTGCCAGCAGTATTACCCCCGGCTATGGCTACACCTTC.

The V gene is TRBV21-1, the J gene TRBJ1-6. TRBV21-1 is a pseudogene. This CDR3 has 18 amino acids. For the CDR3, the DNA is TGTGCCAGCAGCGTACACTCAGGGGAGGGCTCCTATAATTCACCCCTCCACTTT. Translation gives CASSVHSGEGSYNSPLHF.

This chain joins TRBV7-3 and TRBJ1-5; D remains ambiguous. The CDR3 spans 13 residues. CDR1 and CDR2 from the germline V gene are SGHTA and FQGTGA. Deletions cut 1 base from V and 6 bases from J, with 7 bases between. The DNA for the CDR3 is TGTGCCAGCAGCTTAAGTTTGGGTCAGCCCCAGCATTTT. It codes for CASSLSLGQPQHF.

The chain couples TRBV6-6 to TRBJ1-3, with a possible D match to TRBD1 (6 bases). This CDR3 spans 16 amino acids. Germline V CDR1 and CDR2: MNHNY, SVGAGI (reference sequence). V shed 6 bases and J shed 4 bases, with 19 bases lying between them. CDR3 region: CASSPVGGAVGNTIYF. CDR3 coding DNA: TGTGCCAGCAGCCCAGTGGGGGGCGCGGTAGGAAACACCATATATTTT.

J is TRBJ2-2 and V is TRBV4-1, with D tentatively TRBD1 or TRBD2 (6 bases each). Germline V lookup: CDR1 MGHRA, CDR2 YSYEKL. This CDR3 contains 15 residues. The ends were cut back, 3 bases at V and 7 bases at J, with 15 bases in the middle. The CDR3: CASSQGTRGGGELFF. DNA for the CDR3: TGCGCCAGCAGCCAGGGTACCAGGGGAGGCGGGGAGCTGTTTTTT.

V is TRBV5-4 and J is TRBJ1-2, with 7 bases identical to TRBD1. Germline V lookup: CDR1 SGHNT, CDR2 YYREEE (reference sequence). This CDR3 spans 14 amino acids. With 4 bases clipped from V and 1 base from J, the junction kept 4 bases outside the gene matches. The CDR3 region has the DNA TGTGCCAGCAGCCCCCGGGACAGTAACTATGGCTACACCTTC. This gives the protein CASSPRDSNYGYTF.

The rearrangement links TRBV12-3 or TRBV12-4 to TRBJ2-3; D is unclear. Trimming removed 2 bases at V and 7 bases at J, with 4 bases between. This CDR3 contains 11 residues. This chain's CDR3 is CASSLLHTQYF. The CDR3 DNA reads TGTGCCAGCAGTTTATTACATACGCAGTATTTT.

The rearrangement joins TRBV7-8 to TRBJ1-2; TRBD1 matches at 9 bases. The germline V gene has CDR1 SGHVS and CDR2 FQNEAQ. The trim removed 0 bases at V and 5 bases at J, leaving 13 bases unmatched. The CDR3 has 18 residues. In DNA form, the CDR3 reads TGTGCCAGCAGCTTAGCTTCCCCTCGGGGACAGGGCCTTTATGGCTACACCTTC. It specifies CASSLASPRGQGLYGYTF.